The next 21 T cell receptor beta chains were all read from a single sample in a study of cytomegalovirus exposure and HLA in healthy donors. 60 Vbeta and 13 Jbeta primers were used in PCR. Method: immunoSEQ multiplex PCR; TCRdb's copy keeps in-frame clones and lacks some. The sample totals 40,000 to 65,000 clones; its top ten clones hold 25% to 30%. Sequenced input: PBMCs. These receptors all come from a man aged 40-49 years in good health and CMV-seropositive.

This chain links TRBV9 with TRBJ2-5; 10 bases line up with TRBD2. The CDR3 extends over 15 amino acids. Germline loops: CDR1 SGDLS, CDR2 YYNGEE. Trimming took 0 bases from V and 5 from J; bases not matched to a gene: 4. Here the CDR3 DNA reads TGTGCCAGCAGCGTAGCAGCGGGGGGGCTCGAGACCCAGTACTTC. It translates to CASSVAAGGLETQYF.

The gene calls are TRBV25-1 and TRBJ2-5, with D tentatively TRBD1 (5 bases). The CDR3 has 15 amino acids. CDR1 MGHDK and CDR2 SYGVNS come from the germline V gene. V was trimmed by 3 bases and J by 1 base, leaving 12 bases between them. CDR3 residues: CASSDHGAAQETQYF. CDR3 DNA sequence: TGTGCCAGCAGTGATCATGGGGCAGCCCAAGAGACCCAGTACTTC.

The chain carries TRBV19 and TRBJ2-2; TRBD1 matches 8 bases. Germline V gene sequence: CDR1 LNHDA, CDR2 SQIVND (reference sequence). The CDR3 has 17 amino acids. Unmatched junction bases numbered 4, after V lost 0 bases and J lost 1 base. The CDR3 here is CASSIEGGQVNTGELFF. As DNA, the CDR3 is TGTGCCAGTAGTATAGAGGGGGGACAGGTGAACACCGGGGAGCTGTTTTTT.

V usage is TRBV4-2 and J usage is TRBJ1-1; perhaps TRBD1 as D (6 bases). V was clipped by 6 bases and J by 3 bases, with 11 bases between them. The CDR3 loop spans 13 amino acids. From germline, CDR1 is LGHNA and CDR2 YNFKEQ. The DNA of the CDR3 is TGTGCCAGCAGTACCACAGGGCACACTGAAGCTTTCTTT. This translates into CASSTTGHTEAFF.

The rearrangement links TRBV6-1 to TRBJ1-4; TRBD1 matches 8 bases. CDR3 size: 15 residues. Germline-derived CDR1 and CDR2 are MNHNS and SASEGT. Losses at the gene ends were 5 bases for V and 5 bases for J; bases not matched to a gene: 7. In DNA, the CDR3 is TGTGCCAGCAGTCTAATGGGACAGGCGAATGAAAAACTGTTTTTT. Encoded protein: CASSLMGQANEKLFF.

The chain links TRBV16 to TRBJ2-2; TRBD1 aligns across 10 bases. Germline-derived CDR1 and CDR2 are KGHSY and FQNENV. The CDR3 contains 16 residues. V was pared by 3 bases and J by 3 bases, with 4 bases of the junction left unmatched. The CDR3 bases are TGTGCCAGCAGCCAGCGACAGGGGGCCCACACCGGGGAGCTGTTTTTT. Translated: CASSQRQGAHTGELFF.

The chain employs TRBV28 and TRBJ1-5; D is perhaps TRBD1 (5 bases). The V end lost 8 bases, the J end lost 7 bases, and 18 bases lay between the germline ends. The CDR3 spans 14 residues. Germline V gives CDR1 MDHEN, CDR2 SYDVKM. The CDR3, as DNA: TGTGCCAGCCGGCTTGGGACCGCGGGGCAGCCCCAGCATTTT. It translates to CASRLGTAGQPQHF.

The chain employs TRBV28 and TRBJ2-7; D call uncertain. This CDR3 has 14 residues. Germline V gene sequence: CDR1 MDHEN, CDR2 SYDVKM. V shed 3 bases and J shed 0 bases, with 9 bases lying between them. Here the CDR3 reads CASSLGSSSYEQYF. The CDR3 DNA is TGTGCCAGCAGTTTGGGCAGTTCCTCCTACGAGCAGTACTTC.

The CDR3 nucleotides read TGTGCCAGCAGCTTAGGCCTAAGAACCAATTCACCCCTCCACTTT. It is translated as CASSLGLRTNSPLHF. V usage is TRBV13 and J usage is TRBJ1-6, with D unclear. Trimming cost V 0 bases and J 7 bases, with 10 bases left between them. The CDR3 spans 15 residues. Germline V gene sequence: CDR1 PRHDT, CDR2 FYEKMQ (reference sequence). The full variable domain, in which reference TRBV13 and TRBJ1-6 provide the parts outside the CDR3, is AAGVIQSPRHLIKEKRETATLKCYPIPRHDTVYWYQQGPGQDPQFLISFYEKMQSDKGSIPDRFSAQQFSDYHSELNMSSLELGDSALYFCASSLGLRTNSPLHFGNGTRLTVT.

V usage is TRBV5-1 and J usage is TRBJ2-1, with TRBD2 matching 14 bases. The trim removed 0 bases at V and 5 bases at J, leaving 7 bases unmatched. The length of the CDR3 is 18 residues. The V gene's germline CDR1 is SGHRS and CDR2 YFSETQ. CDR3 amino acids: CASSLAGTSGSGDNEQFF. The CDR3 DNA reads TGCGCCAGCAGCTTGGCCGGGACTAGCGGGAGTGGCGACAATGAGCAGTTCTTC.

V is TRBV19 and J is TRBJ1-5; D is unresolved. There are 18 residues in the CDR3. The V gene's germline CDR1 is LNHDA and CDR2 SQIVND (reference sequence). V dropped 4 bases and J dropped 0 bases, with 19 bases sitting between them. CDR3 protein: CASSTFRTGIGSNQPQHF. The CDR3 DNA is TGTGCCAGTAGTACGTTCCGGACGGGGATCGGTAGCAATCAGCCCCAGCATTTT.

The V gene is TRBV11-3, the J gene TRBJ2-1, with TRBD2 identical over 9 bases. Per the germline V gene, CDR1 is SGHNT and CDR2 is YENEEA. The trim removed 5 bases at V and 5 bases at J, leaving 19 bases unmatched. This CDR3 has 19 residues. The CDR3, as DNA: TGTGCCAGCAGCCCAGGTTGGGTAGCGGGGGTCTCAGACGACAATGAGCAGTTCTTC. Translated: CASSPGWVAGVSDDNEQFF.

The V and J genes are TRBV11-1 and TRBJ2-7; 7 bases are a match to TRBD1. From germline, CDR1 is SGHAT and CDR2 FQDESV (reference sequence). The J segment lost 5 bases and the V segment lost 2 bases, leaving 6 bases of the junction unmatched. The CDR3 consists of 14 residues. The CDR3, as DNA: TGTGCCAGCAGCTTAACGGGACAGAACAACGAGCAGTACTTC. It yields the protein CASSLTGQNNEQYF. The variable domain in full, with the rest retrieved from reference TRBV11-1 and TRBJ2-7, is EAEVAQSPRYKITEKSQAVAFWCDPISGHATLYWYRQILGQGPELLVQFQDESVVDDSQLPKDRFSAERLKGVDSTLKIQPAELGDSAMYLCASSLTGQNNEQYFGPGTRLTVT.

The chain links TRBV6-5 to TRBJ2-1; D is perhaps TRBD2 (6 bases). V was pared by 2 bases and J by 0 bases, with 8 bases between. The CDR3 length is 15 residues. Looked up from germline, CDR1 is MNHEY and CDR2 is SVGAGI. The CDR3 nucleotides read TGTGCCAGCAGTTACGACGGGAGCTCCTACAATGAGCAGTTCTTC. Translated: CASSYDGSSYNEQFF.

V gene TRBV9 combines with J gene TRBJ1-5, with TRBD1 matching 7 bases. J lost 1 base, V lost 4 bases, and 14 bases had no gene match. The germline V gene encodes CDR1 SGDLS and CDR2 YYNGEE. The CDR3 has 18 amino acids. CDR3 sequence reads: CASSRGLGGGRSNQPQHF. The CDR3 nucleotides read TGTGCCAGCAGCCGGGGATTAGGAGGGGGCAGGAGCAATCAGCCCCAGCATTTT.

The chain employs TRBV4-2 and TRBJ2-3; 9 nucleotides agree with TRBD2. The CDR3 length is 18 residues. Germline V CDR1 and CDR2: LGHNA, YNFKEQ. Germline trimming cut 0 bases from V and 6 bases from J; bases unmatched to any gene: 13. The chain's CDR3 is CASSQEGVAGVKGDTQYF. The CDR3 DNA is TGTGCCAGCAGCCAAGAGGGGGTAGCGGGAGTCAAGGGGGATACGCAGTATTTT.

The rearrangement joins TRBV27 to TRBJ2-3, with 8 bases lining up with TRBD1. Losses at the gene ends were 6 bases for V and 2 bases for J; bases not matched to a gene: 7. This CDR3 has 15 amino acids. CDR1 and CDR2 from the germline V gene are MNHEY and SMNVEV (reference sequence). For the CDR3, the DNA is TGTGCCAGCAGCCGACCGGGACAGGACACAGATACGCAGTATTTT. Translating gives CASSRPGQDTDTQYF.

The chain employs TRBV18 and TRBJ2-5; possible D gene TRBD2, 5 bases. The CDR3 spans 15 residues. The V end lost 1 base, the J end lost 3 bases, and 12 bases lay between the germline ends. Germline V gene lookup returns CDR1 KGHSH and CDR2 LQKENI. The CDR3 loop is CASSPQGLAEETQYF. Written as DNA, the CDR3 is TGTGCCAGCTCACCACAAGGACTGGCGGAAGAGACCCAGTACTTC.

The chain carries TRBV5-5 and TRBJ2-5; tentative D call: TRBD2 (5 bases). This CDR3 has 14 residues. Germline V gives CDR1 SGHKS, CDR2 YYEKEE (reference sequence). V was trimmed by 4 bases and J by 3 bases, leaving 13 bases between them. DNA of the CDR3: TGTGCCAGCAGCCCGAGCGGTATCGAAGAGACCCAGTACTTC. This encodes CASSPSGIEETQYF. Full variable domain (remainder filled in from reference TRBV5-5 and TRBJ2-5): DAGVTQSPTHLIKTRGQQVTLRCSPISGHKSVSWYQQVLGQGPQFIFQYYEKEERGRGNFPDRFSARQFPNYSSELNVNALLLGDSALYLCASSPSGIEETQYFGPGTRLLVL.

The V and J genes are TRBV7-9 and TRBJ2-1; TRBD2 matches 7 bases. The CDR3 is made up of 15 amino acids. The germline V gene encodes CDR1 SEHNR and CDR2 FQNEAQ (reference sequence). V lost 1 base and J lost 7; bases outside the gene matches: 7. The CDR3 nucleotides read TGTGCCAGCAGCTTAGGCGGGAGCATAGGGAATGAGCAGTTCTTC. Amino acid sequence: CASSLGGSIGNEQFF. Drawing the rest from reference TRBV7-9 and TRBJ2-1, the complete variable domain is DTGVSQNPRHKITKRGQNVTFRCDPISEHNRLYWYRQTLGQGPEFLTYFQNEAQLEKSRLLSDRFSAERPKGSFSTLEIQRTEQGDSAMYLCASSLGGSIGNEQFFGPGTRLTVL.

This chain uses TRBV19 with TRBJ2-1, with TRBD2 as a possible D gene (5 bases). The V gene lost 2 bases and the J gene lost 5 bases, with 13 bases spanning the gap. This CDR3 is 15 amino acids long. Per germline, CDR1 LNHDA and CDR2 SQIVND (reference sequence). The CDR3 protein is CASSISRGPDNEQFF. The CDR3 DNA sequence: TGTGCCAGTAGTATATCACGAGGGCCAGACAATGAGCAGTTCTTC. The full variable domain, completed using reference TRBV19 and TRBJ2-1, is DGGITQSPKYLFRKEGQNVTLSCEQNLNHDAMYWYRQDPGQGLRLIYYSQIVNDFQKGDIAEGYSVSREKKESFPLTVTSAQKNPTAFYLCASSISRGPDNEQFFGPGTRLTVL.